The 8 T cell receptor beta chains below were found in one sample sequenced in a study of cytomegalovirus exposure and HLA in healthy donors. Assay: immunoSEQ multiplex PCR; the TCRdb copy retains only in-frame clones and omits some. The sample carries some 120,000 clones, roughly 90% recorded once. Sequencing was done on a sample of PBMCs. The source is a young woman in good health and CMV-seronegative.

The genes are TRBV2 and TRBJ1-1; unclear D gene. The CDR3 is 16 residues long. Germline loops: CDR1 SNHLY, CDR2 FYNNEI. V lost 4 bases and J 4 bases, leaving 19 bases between the germline ends. CDR3 in amino acids: CASSGESPRHGTEAFF. CDR3 in DNA: TGTGCCAGCAGTGGAGAGTCACCCCGACATGGCACTGAAGCTTTCTTT.

This clone was seen once. The chain joins TRBV28 to TRBJ2-3; a weak D match, TRBD1 (6 bases). Trimming left V 5 bases short and J 3 bases short, with 24 bases between. Germline V gene sequence: CDR1 MDHEN, CDR2 SYDVKM. This CDR3 spans 18 amino acids. The CDR3 here is CASSRRRQAQKWTDTQYF. CDR3 DNA sequence: TGTGCCAGCAGTCGCAGAAGACAGGCACAGAAATGGACAGATACGCAGTATTTT.

This clone was counted a few times. V and J are TRBV18 and TRBJ2-5; 9 positions agree with TRBD2. Germline assignment: CDR1 KGHSH and CDR2 LQKENI. V lost 3 bases and J lost 5; bases outside the gene matches: 4. This CDR3 region has 14 residues. CDR3 sequence (DNA): TGTGCCAGCTCACCTTCGAGCGGGAGGGAGACCCAGTACTTC. This sequence encodes CASSPSSGRETQYF.

V usage is TRBV27 and J usage is TRBJ2-1; the match to TRBD1 covers 7 bases. Per germline, CDR1 MNHEY and CDR2 SMNVEV (reference sequence). V was clipped by 0 bases and J by 0 bases; unmatched bases: 2. The CDR3 length is 16 residues. The CDR3: CASSLSQGDSYNEQFF. CDR3 DNA sequence: TGTGCCAGCAGTTTATCCCAGGGGGACTCCTACAATGAGCAGTTCTTC.

The chain has TRBV7-3 and TRBJ2-3; TRBD2 matches 13 bases. This CDR3 has 20 amino acids. J was trimmed by 5 bases and V by 0 bases; bases with no gene match: 14. In germline, CDR1 is SGHTA, CDR2 FQGTGA. This CDR3 is CASSLTGPLAGGPGLDTQYF. The CDR3 DNA follows: TGTGCCAGCAGCTTAACTGGCCCACTAGCGGGGGGGCCTGGTTTAGATACGCAGTATTTT.

The V gene is TRBV11-3, the J gene TRBJ2-2, with 9 bases fitting TRBD1. The CDR3 loop spans 15 amino acids. The V and J ends lost 6 bases and 1 base, in that order; junction bases with no gene match: 3. Germline values: CDR1 SGHNT, CDR2 YENEEA. CDR3 loop: CASSLDRGNTGELFF. The DNA for the CDR3 is TGTGCCAGCAGTCTGGACAGGGGGAACACCGGGGAGCTGTTTTTT.

This chain connects TRBV27 to TRBJ2-7, with TRBD1 matching 9 bases. Trimming took 5 bases from V and 9 from J; bases not matched to a gene: 14. Germline CDR1 is MNHEY and CDR2 is SMNVEV (reference sequence). The CDR3 extends over 15 amino acids. CDR3 sequence reads: CASSQQWTGAKGQYF. In DNA form, the CDR3 reads TGTGCCAGCAGTCAACAATGGACAGGGGCGAAGGGGCAGTACTTC.

The chain recombines TRBV7-9 with TRBJ2-7; 11 nucleotides agree with TRBD1. The CDR3 loop spans 16 amino acids. The V gene's germline CDR1 is SEHNR and CDR2 FQNEAQ (reference sequence). The junction had 5 bases not matched to a gene; V was cut back by 4 bases and J by 0 bases. CDR3 DNA sequence: TGTGCCAGCAGCTCCTCCGGGACAGGGGGCTCCTACGAGCAGTACTTC. Its translation: CASSSSGTGGSYEQYF.